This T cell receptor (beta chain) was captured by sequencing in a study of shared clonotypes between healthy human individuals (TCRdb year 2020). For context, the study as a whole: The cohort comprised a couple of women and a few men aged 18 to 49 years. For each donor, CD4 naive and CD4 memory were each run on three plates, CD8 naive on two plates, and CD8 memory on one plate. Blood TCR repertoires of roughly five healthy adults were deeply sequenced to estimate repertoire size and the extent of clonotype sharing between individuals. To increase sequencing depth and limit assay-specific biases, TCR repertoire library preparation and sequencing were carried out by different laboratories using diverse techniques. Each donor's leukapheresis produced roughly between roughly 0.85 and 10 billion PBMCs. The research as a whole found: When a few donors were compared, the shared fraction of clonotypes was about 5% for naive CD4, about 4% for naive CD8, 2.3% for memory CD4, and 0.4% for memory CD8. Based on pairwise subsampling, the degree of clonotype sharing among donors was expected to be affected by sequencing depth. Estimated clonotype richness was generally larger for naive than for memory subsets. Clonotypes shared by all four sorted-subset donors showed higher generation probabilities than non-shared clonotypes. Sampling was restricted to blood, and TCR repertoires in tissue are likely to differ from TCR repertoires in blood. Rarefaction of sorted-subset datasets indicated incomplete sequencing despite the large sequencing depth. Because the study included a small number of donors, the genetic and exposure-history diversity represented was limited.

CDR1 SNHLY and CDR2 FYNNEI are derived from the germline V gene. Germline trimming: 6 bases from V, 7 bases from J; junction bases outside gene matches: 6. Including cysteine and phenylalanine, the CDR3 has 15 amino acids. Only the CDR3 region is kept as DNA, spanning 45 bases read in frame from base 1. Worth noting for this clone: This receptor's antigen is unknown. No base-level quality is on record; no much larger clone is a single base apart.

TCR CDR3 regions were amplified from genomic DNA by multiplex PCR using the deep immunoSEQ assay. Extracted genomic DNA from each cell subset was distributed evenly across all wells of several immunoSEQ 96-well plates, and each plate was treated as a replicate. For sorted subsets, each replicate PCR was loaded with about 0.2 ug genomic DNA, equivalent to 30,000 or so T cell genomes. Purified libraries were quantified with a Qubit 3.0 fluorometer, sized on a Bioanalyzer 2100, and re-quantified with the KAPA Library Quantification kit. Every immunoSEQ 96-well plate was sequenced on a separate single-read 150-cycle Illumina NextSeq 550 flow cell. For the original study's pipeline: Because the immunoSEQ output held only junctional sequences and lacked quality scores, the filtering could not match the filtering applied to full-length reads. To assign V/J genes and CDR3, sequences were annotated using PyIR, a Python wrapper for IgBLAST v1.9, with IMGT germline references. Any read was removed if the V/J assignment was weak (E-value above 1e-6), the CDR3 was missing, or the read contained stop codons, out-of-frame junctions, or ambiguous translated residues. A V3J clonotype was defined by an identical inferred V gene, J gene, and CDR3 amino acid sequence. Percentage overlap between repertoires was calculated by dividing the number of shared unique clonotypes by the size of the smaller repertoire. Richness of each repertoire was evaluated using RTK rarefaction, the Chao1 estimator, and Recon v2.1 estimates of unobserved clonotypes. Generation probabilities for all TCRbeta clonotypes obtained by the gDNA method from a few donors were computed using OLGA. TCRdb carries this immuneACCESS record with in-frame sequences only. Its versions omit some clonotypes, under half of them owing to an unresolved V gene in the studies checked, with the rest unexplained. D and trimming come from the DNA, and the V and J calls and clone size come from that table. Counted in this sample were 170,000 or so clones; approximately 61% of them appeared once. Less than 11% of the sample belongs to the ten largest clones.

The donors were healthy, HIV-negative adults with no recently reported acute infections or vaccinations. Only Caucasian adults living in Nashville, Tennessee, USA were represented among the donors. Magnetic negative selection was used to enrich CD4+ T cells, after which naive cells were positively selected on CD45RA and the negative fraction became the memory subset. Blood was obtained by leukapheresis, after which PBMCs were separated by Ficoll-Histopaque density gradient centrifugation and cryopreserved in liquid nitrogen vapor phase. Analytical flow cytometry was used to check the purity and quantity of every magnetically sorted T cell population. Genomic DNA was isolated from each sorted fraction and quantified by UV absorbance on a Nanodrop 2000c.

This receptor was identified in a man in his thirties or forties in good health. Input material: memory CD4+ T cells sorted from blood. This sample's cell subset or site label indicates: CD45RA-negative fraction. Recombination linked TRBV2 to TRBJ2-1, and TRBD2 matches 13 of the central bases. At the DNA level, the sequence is TGTGCCAGCAGGGCCGGGACTAGCGGGGTGAATGAGCAGTTCTTC. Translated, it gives CASRAGTSGVNEQFF.